This TCR beta chain was profiled in a study of cytomegalovirus exposure and HLA in healthy donors listed by TCRdb under 2017. For context, the study as a whole: According to an earlier analysis of several hundred of the donors, about 179 million T cells yielded 90 million to 140 million unique TCR beta sequences and around 280 Gb of sequence data. A later analysis re-examined previously published TCR beta repertoires from roughly 650 donors and added high-resolution HLA genotyping to investigate patterns of TCR occurrence. Using immunosequencing, the study profiled T cell repertoires from fewer than 850 subjects and related those repertoires to cytomegalovirus serostatus. Rather than drawing on any new phenotypic data, the later analysis identified candidate immune exposures from TCR beta sequences and the way those sequences occurred across donors. A later genetic analysis used genome-wide SNP genotypes for about 60% of the roughly 700 donors, treating that subset as a discovery cohort. Every discovery cohort repertoire had been produced on one sequencing platform. About 300 gigabases of sequencing data and around 90 million unique TCR sequences made up an early release that covered some 640 HLA-typed donors. Besides the first cohort of approximately 670 subjects, a separate validation cohort made up of 120 different subjects was used. The genetic ancestry cluster associated with self-reported Caucasian donors included about four fifths of the roughly 400 genotyped donors. The aim of the study was to test whether cataloging public T cell receptors could identify signatures of past pathogen exposure. Alongside the repertoire data, information on donor age, sex, ethnicity and CMV serostatus was compiled. Class I and class II HLA loci were covered by the typing at four-digit resolution. A handful of DR-DQ haplotypes were handled as single units for association and clustering because linkage in the cohort was strong. An earlier analysis of approximately 580 of the donors used high-throughput TCR beta sequencing to judge whether each TCR beta V gene segment behaved as functional or pseudogenic. Among roughly 400 genotyped donors of the cohort, an average of about 240,000 unique TCR beta nucleotide sequences was sequenced per donor, of which roughly 18% were non-productive. To predict cytomegalovirus infection status, the study combined high-throughput TCR immunosequencing, statistical association of individual TCRs with disease status, and machine learning. The number of donors typed differed by locus, with about 629-640 for A, B, C, DRB1 and DQB1, over 500 for DQA1, nearly 610 for DPA1, and over 400 for DPB1. General study outcomes and caveats: A further reported finding was that TCR beta sequences accurately predicted the HLA-A and HLA-B alleles for most subjects in the first cohort. An earlier analysis of some 590 of the donors showed that most TCR beta V segments appeared in productive rearrangements either about 87% or about 30% of the time, which broadly matched IMGT annotations. In a later analysis, most CMV-associated TCR beta chains were found to appear HLA-restricted, with HLA associations seemingly driven largely by CMV exposure. It was suggested by the authors that the approach could potentially be generalized to other disease states and immunological phenotypes. Linkage disequilibrium might explain the correlated functional status among segregating V segments, but an unknown experimental factor could not be ruled out. Most TCR sequences were seen in very few donors, while some public TCRs were found in many individuals. In the study, about 150 TCR beta chains were listed as associated with cytomegalovirus. A later genetic analysis associated a missense DCLRE1C variant with V-gene and J-gene trimming of TCR beta chains, and an independent cohort replicated the association. A later genetic analysis reported fewer N-insertions in productive TCRs among donors in an Asian-associated ancestry cluster than the roughly 700-donor mean. Only TCR beta chains were sequenced in this cohort, and the absence of alpha or paired-chain data limited detectable features. The presence/absence analyses assumed that sequencing depth was roughly uniform across donors, and that assumption may not be true. In vitro tests confirmed that a few of the cytomegalovirus-associated TCR beta chains recognize cytomegalovirus antigens. Specific HLA alleles were associated with some 15,000 TCR beta sequences at a false discovery rate of 0.05 in a later analysis. The only immune exposure information available for the cohort was CMV serostatus. Because counts were too low, approximately 15 rarely observed V segments, including chromosome 9 orphons, were excluded from the earlier analysis of 587 of the donors. In a later analysis, the rate of TCR association differed among HLA loci, with DRB1 alleles having the most associated TCRs and HLA-C alleles having the fewest. When HLA alleles, especially DR and DQ, strongly co-occurred, attributing TCR associations to individual alleles was difficult. A cluster of highly shared sequence variants was judged likely to represent a technical artifact of the sequencing pipeline. In a later analysis, HLA-associated TCR beta chains showed more clonal expansion and lower generation probabilities than non-associated chains that were equally common. The classifier was reported to diagnose cytomegalovirus status with high specificity and sensitivity in both the original and validation cohorts. Several of the top co-occurrence clusters appeared to be linked to parvovirus B19, influenza, CMV and Epstein-Barr virus, according to a later analysis. Because HLA typing was unavailable for some donors at each locus, only the typed subset was used in association tests. Some IMGT-functional V segments, including TRBV6-2 and TRBV6-3, could not be distinguished by the 87-base-pair reads and were therefore excluded.

The cohort consisted of fewer than 700 healthy bone marrow donors. All cohort members were sampled while nominally healthy, although unrecorded immune exposures were likely present. The donor was CMV seropositive and belonged to the group of about 290 seropositive cohort members. Every donor gave a peripheral blood sample, and the peripheral blood mononuclear cells from that sample were used for TCR beta sequencing. The Qiagen DNeasy Blood Extraction Kit was used to extract genomic DNA from the blood cell samples. Library preparation was by the immunoSEQ multiplex PCR assay. A mixture of 60 forward primers for TCR Vbeta segments and 13 reverse primers for TCR Jbeta segments was used in the multiplex PCR. The CDR3 region of rearranged TCR beta genes was amplified from genomic DNA by a multiplex PCR assay. The Illumina HiSeq System was used to sequence the amplified TCR beta libraries as 87-base-pair reads. The authors' analysis ran thus. A later analysis tallied roughly 80 million unique TCR beta chains across the 640 or so repertoires, and some 12 million of those chains were shared by two or more donors. To remove PCR and sequencing errors, raw reads were error-corrected and collapsed into unique sequences using a nearest-neighbor algorithm that merged closely related sequences. V, D and J gene segments were assigned by aligning CDR3 sequences to IMGT reference sequences. Each retained sequence needed at least a six-nucleotide match to both a V gene segment and a J gene segment. A rearrangement counted as productive if the CDR3 had no stop codons and remained in frame with V and J, and every other rearrangement counted as non-productive. Following IMGT convention, CDR3 was defined as the stretch from the second conserved V-encoded cysteine up to the conserved J-encoded phenylalanine. The earlier analysis of about 590 of the donors excluded sequences that lacked an unambiguous match to a single V gene segment. An earlier analysis of a few hundred of the donors classified V segments as functional when productive rearrangements were above 56.7% and as segregating when the standard deviation between donors was above 5%. A statistical classification framework was built to diagnose cytomegalovirus status from the catalog of TCR beta chain sequences. V and J gene assignment, in a later analysis, came from comparing TCR nucleotide sequences with IMGT/GENE-DB human TR gene sequences. In a later analysis, CDR3 sequences and most-parsimonious VDJ recombination scenarios were assigned using the TCRdist pipeline. In a later analysis, each TCR beta chain was defined by its CDR3 amino acid sequence together with its V-gene family, and reads lacking a unique V-gene family were excluded. To address suspected cross-contamination and a sequencing artifact, a later analysis removed 550 to 750 highly shared, low-generation-probability nucleotide sequences. In a later analysis, a clonal expansion index was calculated for each public chain from normalized within-repertoire ranks of inferred template counts. A later analysis computed generation probabilities with a VDJ recombination model fitted to out-of-frame rearrangements, and checked the results against IGoR. In a later analysis, hypergeometric tests were used to score TCR-TCR, TCR-HLA and TCR-CMV co-occurrence, with a repertoire-size bias correction applied to TCR pairs. In a later analysis, false discovery rates were estimated by permuting HLA or CMV assignments 20 times. A later analysis grouped co-occurring TCRs with DBSCAN, adding TCRdist sequence similarity when clustering within HLA-allele-positive subsets. Repertoires with fewer than 30,000 or more than 120,000 public chains, plus five repertoires with anomalous nucleotide sharing, were excluded from co-occurrence clustering. TCRdb stores this immuneACCESS table with in-frame sequences only. Part of the clones is absent; in the studies checked, under half of the shortfall reflects unresolved V genes, and no reason is known for the rest. D and trimming were read from the DNA, whereas the V and J calls and clone size are those reported in that table. The sample table holds about 190,000 clones. Together, the top ten hold 0.75% to 1% of the sample.

CDR1 and CDR2, looked up from the germline V gene (reference sequence), are SGHNT and YYREEE. There are 14 amino acids in the CDR3, from cysteine to phenylalanine inclusive. Just the 42-base CDR3 DNA is kept, in frame starting at base 1. The germline V and J ends show losses of 1 base and 1 base respectively, and no gene match explains 2 bases of the junction. Notes on this clone: Its antigen has not been determined.

The material sequenced was PBMCs. This sequence originates from a woman between 25 and 40 years old in good health and CMV-seropositive. The sequence links TRBV5-4 to TRBJ2-7; 7 central bases correspond to TRBD1. The CDR3 protein: CASSLTGDSYEQYF. The DNA is as follows: TGTGCCAGCAGCTTGACAGGGGATTCCTACGAGCAGTACTTC.